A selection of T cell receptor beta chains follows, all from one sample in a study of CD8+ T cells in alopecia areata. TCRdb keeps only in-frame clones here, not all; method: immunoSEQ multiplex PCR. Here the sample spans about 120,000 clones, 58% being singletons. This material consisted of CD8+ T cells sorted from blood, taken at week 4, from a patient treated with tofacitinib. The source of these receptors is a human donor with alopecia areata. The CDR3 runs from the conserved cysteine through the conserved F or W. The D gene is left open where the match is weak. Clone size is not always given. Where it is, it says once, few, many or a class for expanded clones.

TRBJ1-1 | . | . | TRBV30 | TGTGCCTGGAGCGGAGGGGCCGTCATGAACACTGAAGCTTTCTTT | CAWSGGAVMNTEAFF
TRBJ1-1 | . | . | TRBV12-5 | TGTGCTAGTGGTTTGGGGGCAGGCGGTGAAGCTTTCTTT | CASGLGAGGEAFF
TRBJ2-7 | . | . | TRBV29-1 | TGCAGCGTTGAAGATCCGGGGGAAGACTACGAGCAGTACTTC | CSVEDPGEDYEQYF
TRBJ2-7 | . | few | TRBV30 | TGTGCCTGGAGTGGGGCTTCCTACGAGCAGTACTTC | CAWSGASYEQYF
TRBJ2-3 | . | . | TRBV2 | TGTGCCAGCAGTGAATTCGGGCGAGGCACAGATACGCAGTATTTT | CASSEFGRGTDTQYF
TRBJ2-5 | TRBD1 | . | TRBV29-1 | TGCAGCTACTCCGGGACAGGCTACCAAGAGACCCAGTACTTC | CSYSGTGYQETQYF
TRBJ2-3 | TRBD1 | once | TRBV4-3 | TGCGCCAGCAGCCAAGATAGGGGACAGGTGGAAGATACGCAGTATTTT | CASSQDRGQVEDTQYF
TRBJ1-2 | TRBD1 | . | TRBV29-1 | TGCAGCGTTGAAGAGGACAGGGGGCTTGGCTACACCTTC | CSVEEDRGLGYTF
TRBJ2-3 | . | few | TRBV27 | TGTGCCAGCAGTTTATCAGTTAGCGGTAGCACAGATACGCAGTATTTT | CASSLSVSGSTDTQYF
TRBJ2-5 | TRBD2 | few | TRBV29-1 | TGCAGCGTTGAGACCGGCGGGGGGACACAAGAGACCCAGTACTTC | CSVETGGGTQETQYF
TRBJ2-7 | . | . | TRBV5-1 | TGCGCCAGCAGCTTGGAAGGTGGGTCCTACGAGCAGTACTTC | CASSLEGGSYEQYF
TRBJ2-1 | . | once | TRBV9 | TGTGCCAGCAGCGTTCTGTGGTCCCATGACAATGAGCAGTTCTTC | CASSVLWSHDNEQFF
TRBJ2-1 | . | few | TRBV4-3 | TGCGCCAGCAGCCAAGATCTTGGGCAGTACAATGAGCAGTTCTTC | CASSQDLGQYNEQFF
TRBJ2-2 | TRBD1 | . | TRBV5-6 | TGTGCCAGCACGCCGAGACAGGGGAACACCGGGGAGCTGTTTTTT | CASTPRQGNTGELFF
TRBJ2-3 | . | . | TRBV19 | TGTGCCAGTAGAGGGTTCATCACAGATACGCAGTATTTT | CASRGFITDTQYF
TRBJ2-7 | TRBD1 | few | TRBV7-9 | TGTGCCAGCAGCCTCCCGGACAGGGGGCACTACGAGCAGTACTTC | CASSLPDRGHYEQYF
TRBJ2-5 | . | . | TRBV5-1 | TGCGCCAGCAGCTTGGGGTTTGTCGAGGAAAAGACCCAGTACTTC | CASSLGFVEEKTQYF
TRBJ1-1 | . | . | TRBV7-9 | TGTGCCAGCAGCTTACTGGACAAGAACACTGAAGCTTTCTTT | CASSLLDKNTEAFF
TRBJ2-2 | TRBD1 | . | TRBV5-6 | TGTGCCAGCAGCTTCGGGACAGCGAACACCGGGGAGCTGTTTTTT | CASSFGTANTGELFF
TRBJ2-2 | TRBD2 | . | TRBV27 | TGTGCCAGCAGTCCCCTAGCGGGTGGCACCGGGGAGCTGTTTTTT | CASSPLAGGTGELFF
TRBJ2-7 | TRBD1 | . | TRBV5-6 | TGTGCCAGCAGCCCGAAGGGACAGGGGGCGAGGGAGCAGTACTTC | CASSPKGQGAREQYF
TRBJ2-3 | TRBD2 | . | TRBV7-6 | TGTGCCAGCAGCTACCTAGCGGGCTCTAGCACAGATACGCAGTATTTT | CASSYLAGSSTDTQYF
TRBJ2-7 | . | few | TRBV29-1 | TGCAGCGCCCATCTTGAGGGGCAGTACGAGCAGTACTTC | CSAHLEGQYEQYF
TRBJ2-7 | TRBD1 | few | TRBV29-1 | TGCAGCGTTGGGGGGCCGGGACAGAACTACGAGCAGTACTTC | CSVGGPGQNYEQYF
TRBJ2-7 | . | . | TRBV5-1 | TGCGCCAGCAGCTTCAACTACGAGCAGTACTTC | CASSFNYEQYF
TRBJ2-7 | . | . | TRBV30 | TGTGCCTGGAGTGCTGAGGGAAGCCAATACGAGCAGTACTTC | CAWSAEGSQYEQYF
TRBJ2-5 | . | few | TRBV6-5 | TGTGCCAGCAGTACGCCGGAGACCCAGTACTTC | CASSTPETQYF